A single sample gave rise to the 29 T cell receptor beta chains below, sequenced in a study of CD8 T cells in ankylosing spondylitis (dated by TCRdb to about 2017). Library preparation was by 5' RACE. Sequencing was carried out with an Illumina HiSeq 2500. The public sequencing data were trimmed at Q25 with fastp and processed into clonotypes with MiXCR by TCRdb, which kept only in-frame beta chains. Each CDR3 protein appears once, grouped with its most common genes and DNA. For this sample there are some 150,000 distinct CDR3 sequences; approximately 48% appear just once. The ten top clones hold nearly 15% of the sample. What was sequenced was synovial fluid, either unsorted or a sorted T cell fraction (not recorded which). These receptor sequences come from a male donor with ankylosing spondylitis.

This clonotype was recorded a few times. The gene calls are TRBV20-1 and TRBJ2-1, with D unresolved. Per germline, CDR1 DFQATT and CDR2 SNEGSKA (reference sequence). V lost 1 base and J lost 0, with 10 bases in between. This CDR3 spans 15 amino acids. This CDR3 is CSARVGSSSYNEQFF. DNA of the CDR3: TGCAGTGCTAGAGTCGGCTCAAGCTCCTACAATGAGCAGTTCTTC.

V is TRBV19 and J is TRBJ2-2; D is ambiguous. The V gene's germline CDR1 is LNHDA and CDR2 SQIVND (reference sequence). This CDR3 region has 13 residues. V shed 5 bases and J shed 5 bases, with 9 bases lying between them. The CDR3 spells CASSSAFTGELFF. CDR3 in DNA: TGTGCCAGTAGTTCAGCCTTTACCGGGGAGCTGTTTTTT.

This clonotype has just a few counts. The V gene is TRBV7-2, the J gene TRBJ1-3, with D unresolved. Germline V gene data show CDR1 as SGHTA and CDR2 as FQGNSA. Trimming removed 1 base at V and 2 bases at J, with 3 bases between. The CDR3 runs 13 residues. The CDR3 sequence: CASSLVPGNTIYF. Here the CDR3 DNA reads TGTGCCAGCAGCTTAGTTCCTGGAAACACCATATATTTT.

The chain recombines TRBV30 with TRBJ1-4; D is ambiguous. V was shortened by 4 bases and J by 11 bases, with 2 bases between the two germline ends. From germline, CDR1 is GTSNPN and CDR2 SVGIG (reference sequence). The CDR3 has 8 amino acids. The CDR3 loop reads CAWTKLFF. The CDR3 DNA follows: TGTGCCTGGACCAAACTGTTTTTT.

CDR3: CAISDGQGNEKLFF. The CDR3 nucleotides read TGTGCCATCAGTGATGGGCAGGGCAATGAAAAACTGTTTTTT. The chain joins TRBV10-3 to TRBJ1-4; a weak D match, TRBD1 (5 bases). CDR3 size: 14 residues. Germline assignment: CDR1 ENHRY and CDR2 SYGVKD. V was shortened by 3 bases and J by 5 bases, with 10 bases between the two germline ends.

This clonotype came up a few times. The chain combines TRBV7-9 with TRBJ1-1, with D unclear. The V end was cut by 2 bases, the J end by 0 bases, with 10 bases between. Germline V gene lookup returns CDR1 SEHNR and CDR2 FQNEAQ (reference sequence). The CDR3 totals 15 residues. The CDR3 nucleotides are TGTGCCAGCAGCTTACGTTTCAGAGTGAACACTGAAGCTTTCTTT. It yields the protein CASSLRFRVNTEAFF.

The V call is TRBV6-1, the J call TRBJ2-3; 11 bases agree with TRBD2. Losses at the gene ends were 5 bases for V and 3 bases for J; bases not matched to a gene: 4. Germline CDR1 is MNHNS and CDR2 is SASEGT. This CDR3 has 15 amino acids. This CDR3 is CASSTRTSGTDTQYF. CDR3 nucleotides: TGTGCCAGCAGTACCAGGACTAGCGGGACAGATACGCAGTATTTT.

This rearrangement joins TRBV2 to TRBJ1-2; 10 bases are a match to TRBD1. The CDR3 consists of 15 residues. Germline V gene sequence: CDR1 SNHLY, CDR2 FYNNEI. After removal of 4 bases from V and 4 bases from J, the junction contained 6 bases not matched to a gene. CDR3 region: CASSGGTGVLYGYTF. In nucleotides, the CDR3 is TGTGCCAGCAGTGGGGGGACAGGGGTCCTCTATGGCTACACCTTC.

The V and J genes are TRBV10-3 and TRBJ2-7; D uncertain. V lost 7 bases to trimming and J lost 6 bases, with 22 bases between them. The V gene's germline CDR1 is ENHRY and CDR2 SYGVKD. The CDR3 runs 15 residues. For the CDR3, the DNA is TGTGCCATCACCCGACACCGCAAAGCGTCCGCCGAGCAGTACTTC. Translated, it gives CAITRHRKASAEQYF.

The J gene is TRBJ2-2, the V gene TRBV5-1; TRBD1 or TRBD2 may be the D gene (5 bases each). CDR1 is SGHRS and CDR2 is YFSETQ in the germline V gene. V lost 2 bases and J 3 bases, leaving 14 bases between the germline ends. The CDR3 is 16 residues long. The CDR3 protein is CASSFGTGTYTGELFF. In DNA form, the CDR3 reads TGCGCCAGCAGCTTTGGGACGGGAACTTACACCGGGGAGCTGTTTTTT.

The chain links TRBV4-3 to TRBJ2-7, with unresolved D. The CDR3 runs to 14 residues. The germline V gene encodes CDR1 LGHNA and CDR2 YSLEER. V dropped 4 bases and J dropped 0 bases, with 10 bases sitting between them. CDR3 amino acids: CASSPTRTSYEQYF. CDR3 in DNA: TGCGCCAGCAGCCCGACACGGACCTCCTACGAGCAGTACTTC.

Here the CDR3 DNA reads TGTGCCACCAGCAGAGCGCAGGGGTCCTACAATGAGCAGTTCTTC. Its protein product is CATSRAQGSYNEQFF. J is TRBJ2-1 and V is TRBV15, with D possibly TRBD1 on 6 matching bases. V lost 1 base, J lost 1 base, and 8 bases lay in between. The germline V gene encodes CDR1 LNHNV and CDR2 YYDKDF (reference sequence). The CDR3 sequence is 15 residues long.

V is TRBV7-9 and J is TRBJ2-1; no clear D gene. V was pared by 3 bases and J by 10 bases, with 10 bases between. Germline V gene sequence: CDR1 SEHNR, CDR2 FQNEAQ (reference sequence). The CDR3 extends over 12 amino acids. The DNA for the CDR3 is TGTGCCAGCAGCTTTGTCGCTGGGGAGCAGTTCTTC. This codes for CASSFVAGEQFF.

This clonotype was picked up a small number of times. This chain joins TRBV12-3 or TRBV12-4 and TRBJ1-5; D call uncertain. V was pared by 7 bases and J by 2 bases, with 12 bases between. This CDR3 has 14 amino acids. CDR3 residues: CASTTGRRNQPQHF. In nucleotides, the CDR3 is TGTGCCAGCACCACCGGGCGACGCAATCAGCCCCAGCATTTT.

V is TRBV12-3 or TRBV12-4 and J is TRBJ1-2; tentative D call: TRBD1 (5 bases). The CDR3 consists of 15 residues. V was clipped by 6 bases and J by 6 bases, with 20 bases between them. CDR3 sequence reads: CASSPPAVGAHGYTF. The CDR3 DNA is TGTGCCAGCAGCCCCCCCGCAGTAGGGGCCCATGGCTACACCTTC.

This chain links TRBV12-3 or TRBV12-4 with TRBJ1-6; TRBD1 aligns across 7 bases. CDR3 length: 16 residues. V gave up 6 bases and J gave up 8 bases; unmatched junction bases: 13. The DNA of the CDR3 is TGTGCCAGCAGAACAAGGCGACAGGGCTGGGATTCACCCCTCCACTTT. This gives the protein CASRTRRQGWDSPLHF.

This chain connects TRBV7-9 to TRBJ2-3; D gene unclear. The V gene lost 5 bases and the J gene lost 3 bases, with 9 bases spanning the gap. Germline V gives CDR1 SEHNR, CDR2 FQNEAQ (reference sequence). The CDR3 is 13 amino acids. The CDR3 coding sequence is TGTGCCAGCAGCCCAAGAGATACAGATACGCAGTATTTT. Protein sequence: CASSPRDTDTQYF. The full variable domain, rest sourced from reference TRBV7-9 and TRBJ2-3, is DTGVSQNPRHKITKRGQNVTFRCDPISEHNRLYWYRQTLGQGPEFLTYFQNEAQLEKSRLLSDRFSAERPKGSFSTLEIQRTEQGDSAMYLCASSPRDTDTQYFGPGTRLTVL.

CDR3 loop: CSSWTGATSETQYF. DNA of the CDR3: TGCAGTTCCTGGACAGGGGCGACCAGTGAGACCCAGTACTTC. The chain recombines TRBV20-1 with TRBJ2-5; TRBD1 aligns across 9 bases. J lost 5 bases, V lost 8 bases, and 12 bases had no gene match. CDR3 length equals 14 residues. The germline V gene encodes CDR1 DFQATT and CDR2 SNEGSKA (reference sequence).

In this sample, this clonotype turned up many times. This chain joins TRBV6-4 and TRBJ2-3; TRBD2 aligns across 7 bases. Germline CDR1 reads MRHNA; CDR2 reads SNTAGT. The J segment lost 2 bases and the V segment lost 6 bases, leaving 5 bases of the junction unmatched. The CDR3 runs to 14 residues. The CDR3, as DNA: TGTGCCAGCAGCAGCGGGGCGGACACAGATACGCAGTATTTT. It translates to CASSSGADTDTQYF.

The chain links TRBV2 to TRBJ1-1, with 8 bases that match TRBD1. There are 14 residues in the CDR3. Germline V CDR1 and CDR2: SNHLY, FYNNEI. V shed 3 bases, J shed 7 bases, and the junction held 7 bases outside the gene matches. The DNA of the CDR3 is TGTGCCAGCAGTGACACTACAGGGGGACTTGAAGCTTTCTTT. It codes for CASSDTTGGLEAFF.

The V call is TRBV12-3 or TRBV12-4, the J call TRBJ2-1; D unresolved. CDR3 length: 12 amino acids. Trimming pared 3 bases from V and 5 bases from J, leaving 5 bases between. Here the CDR3 reads CASSFRHNEQFF. The DNA for the CDR3 is TGTGCCAGCAGTTTTCGGCACAATGAGCAGTTCTTC.

This clonotype was detected only a few times. This chain joins TRBV11-1 and TRBJ2-1; 10 nucleotides align to TRBD2. The CDR3 is 21 residues long. From germline, CDR1 is SGHAT and CDR2 FQDESV (reference sequence). Trimming at V came to 5 bases and at J to 4 bases, leaving 23 bases not matched to a gene. CDR3 in amino acids: CASSPRWGYVSGGPTYNEQFF. CDR3 coding DNA: TGTGCCAGCAGCCCACGGTGGGGATACGTTAGCGGGGGGCCAACTTACAATGAGCAGTTCTTC.

This clonotype was picked up a small number of times. V gene TRBV2 combines with J gene TRBJ2-7; 7 positions match TRBD1. CDR3 length: 13 residues. V shed 8 bases, J shed 6 bases, and the junction held 10 bases outside the gene matches. CDR1 and CDR2 (germline): SNHLY, FYNNEI. CDR3 sequence reads: CASLRQGYSEQYF. The CDR3 DNA follows: TGTGCCAGCCTACGACAGGGATACTCCGAGCAGTACTTC.

This clonotype was seen a few times. This rearrangement joins TRBV4-1 to TRBJ2-3, with 8 bases aligning to TRBD2. The CDR3 runs to 17 residues. The V gene's germline CDR1 is MGHRA and CDR2 YSYEKL. Trimming cost V 0 bases and J 4 bases; bases outside gene matches: 9. CDR3 amino acids: CASSQDCWGLGADTQYF. CDR3 coding DNA: TGCGCCAGCAGCCAAGATTGTTGGGGACTAGGAGCAGATACGCAGTATTTT.

This clonotype has at least ten counts. The CDR3 region is CSADPSTGNTIYF. The CDR3 DNA reads TGCAGTGCTGACCCATCGACAGGGAACACCATATATTTT. The J gene is TRBJ1-3, the V gene TRBV20-1, with TRBD1 matching 7 bases. The germline V gene encodes CDR1 DFQATT and CDR2 SNEGSKA (reference sequence). Losses at the gene ends were 5 bases for V and 7 bases for J; bases not matched to a gene: 8. The CDR3 consists of 13 residues.

V is TRBV20-1 and J is TRBJ1-6; D is ambiguous. The CDR3 runs to 17 residues. V was cut by 0 bases and J by 0 bases, with 12 bases left in between. The V gene's germline CDR1 is DFQATT and CDR2 SNEGSKA (reference sequence). The CDR3 DNA is TGCAGTGCTAGAGATCGGGGATCAAGCTCCTATAATTCACCCCTCCACTTT. Translating it yields CSARDRGSSSYNSPLHF.

This clonotype was recorded once. CDR3 in amino acids: CASSTTVSYEQYF. Here the CDR3 DNA reads TGTGCCAGCAGCACGACAGTCTCCTACGAGCAGTACTTC. The rearrangement joins TRBV7-9 to TRBJ2-7; maybe TRBD1 (5 bases). In germline, CDR1 is SEHNR, CDR2 FQNEAQ (reference sequence). V was shortened by 5 bases and J by 0 bases, with 8 bases between the two germline ends. There are 13 residues in the CDR3.

This clonotype was seen more than once but under ten times. The chain couples TRBV6-2 or TRBV6-3 to TRBJ2-1, with D possibly being TRBD2 (6 bases). V dropped 0 bases and J dropped 8 bases, with 14 bases sitting between them. The germline V gene encodes CDR1 MNHEY and CDR2 SVGEGT. The CDR3 is 15 residues long. The CDR3 sequence: CASSYSMEGHDEQFF. In DNA form, the CDR3 reads TGTGCCAGCAGTTACTCGATGGAGGGGCACGATGAGCAGTTCTTC.

The V and J genes are TRBV28 and TRBJ2-7; possibly TRBD2 for D (6 bases). The V gene's germline CDR1 is MDHEN and CDR2 SYDVKM. V gave up 3 bases and J gave up 6 bases, with 12 bases separating them. This CDR3 comprises 13 residues. CDR3 in amino acids: CASSFREFVEQYF. The DNA for the CDR3 is TGTGCCAGCAGTTTCCGGGAGTTTGTCGAGCAGTACTTC.